This TCR beta chain was observed in a study of control samples from healthy donors and cancer patients. Sequencing was performed with immunoSEQ multiplex PCR; in TCRdb, only in-frame clones are kept and a portion is missing. This table has fewer than 85,000 clones, roughly 92% appearing once. The CDR3 runs to 14 residues. The germline gives CDR1 SEHNR, CDR2 FQNEAQ (reference sequence). Trimming removed 5 bases at V and 7 bases at J, with 17 bases between. This clonotype originated in a woman between 55 and 75 years old in good health. Sequencing used blood. The rearrangement links TRBV7-9 to TRBJ1-2; D remains ambiguous. CDR3 DNA: TGTGCCAGCAGCCAAAAGGACCGGGATTTTGGCTACACCTTC. Protein sequence: CASSQKDRDFGYTF. The whole variable domain, remainder taken from reference TRBV7-9 and TRBJ1-2, is DTGVSQNPRHKITKRGQNVTFRCDPISEHNRLYWYRQTLGQGPEFLTYFQNEAQLEKSRLLSDRFSAERPKGSFSTLEIQRTEQGDSAMYLCASSQKDRDFGYTFGSGTRLTVV.